What follows describes a single T cell receptor (beta chain). Its specificity is unknown. Constant-region reverse primers amplified full-length variable regions, followed by semi-nested Nested Universal Primer A PCR. TCRdb re-called the 5' RACE reads with MiXCR, one entry per CDR3 protein. The sample yields 35,000 to 50,000 distinct CDR3 sequences, just under 30% seen once. Memory CD4+ T cells were sorted as CD4+CD45RO+CD25- cells. Study conclusions and caveats: The TCR gene usage of tumor memory CD4+ T cells clustered together with blood and lymph node memory CD4+ cells and with lymph node naive CD4+ cells. Tumor Treg TCRs overlapped most with tumor naive CD4+ cells.

The V and J ends lost 6 bases and 5 bases respectively, with 11 bases between them. Germline values: CDR1 LGHDT, CDR2 YNNKEL (reference sequence). The length of the CDR3 is 12 residues. This receptor was taken from a female donor with breast cancer. Source material: memory CD4+ T cells sorted from a lymph node. Subset: memory CD4+ T cells, CD4+CD45RO+CD25-. V usage is TRBV3-1 and J usage is TRBJ2-7; D not certain. CDR3 nucleotides: TGTGCCAGCAGGTCTTCGTCGGACGAGCAGTACTTC. Amino acids: CASRSSSDEQYF.